This T cell receptor (beta chain) derives from a study of human T cells and chemical hapten exposure. Across the study: Variability of per-sample TCR yields stemmed mainly from small differences in pooled library volume. Points from the study as a whole: Relative to control repertoires, expanded TCRs gave rise to significantly more large CDR3 similarity clusters.

TCRdb redid the calling of the RACE reads with MiXCR, one entry per CDR3 protein. The table lists about 340,000 distinct CDR3 sequences, around 6.9% of them singletons. This clonotype was detected a few times. Its target is unknown. Sample time point: patch test 1, 2 weeks after DPC sensitization. The sample's treatment: therapeutic diphenylcyclopropenone sensitization with weekly scalp DPC. The CDR3 runs to 15 residues. V was pared by 6 bases and J by 9 bases, with 18 bases between. The germline V gene encodes CDR1 SGHTA and CDR2 FQGNSA. The input for sequencing was whole blood, taken in connection with sensitization to the hapten diphenylcyclopropenone (DPC). The chain employs TRBV7-2 and TRBJ1-6; D gene unclear. The source is a woman under 30 with alopecia areata. Some clones in this sample may be carry-over from other donors' samples. The CDR3 DNA reads as TGTGCCAGCAGTTTTTACGGGGATGTTGTTTCACCCCTCCACTTT. It encodes CASSFYGDVVSPLHF.